The clone carrying this T cell receptor beta chain was seen just once. The data originate from a study of blood T cell repertoires in COVID-19. Across the study: Collection of acute and convalescent COVID-19 samples took place in the United States, Italy and Spain. The cDNA or gDNA used as material had been derived from T cells, B-cell-depleted T cells, or PBMCs.

The CDR3 loop spans 17 amino acids. Germline V gene lookup returns CDR1 LGHNA and CDR2 YSLEER. After removal of 1 base from V and 3 bases from J, the junction contained 10 bases not matched to a gene. Authors' methods: Reference gene primer amplification gave estimated nucleated cell counts. The protocol was immunoSEQ multiplex PCR, while the TCRdb copy is restricted to in-frame clones and leaves out a portion. V and J calls and clone size follow that table, whereas D and trimming were derived from the DNA. The sample carries about 260,000 clones, around 90% recorded once. The origin of this receptor is a human donor in a cohort sampled during active COVID-19. The sequenced sample consisted of peripheral blood. The chain recombines TRBV4-3 with TRBJ1-2; 8 bases fit TRBD1. The CDR3 DNA is TGCGCCAGCAGCCAAGGGGCGGGGGACAGGAGAGACTATGGCTACACCTTC. It yields the protein CASSQGAGDRRDYGYTF.